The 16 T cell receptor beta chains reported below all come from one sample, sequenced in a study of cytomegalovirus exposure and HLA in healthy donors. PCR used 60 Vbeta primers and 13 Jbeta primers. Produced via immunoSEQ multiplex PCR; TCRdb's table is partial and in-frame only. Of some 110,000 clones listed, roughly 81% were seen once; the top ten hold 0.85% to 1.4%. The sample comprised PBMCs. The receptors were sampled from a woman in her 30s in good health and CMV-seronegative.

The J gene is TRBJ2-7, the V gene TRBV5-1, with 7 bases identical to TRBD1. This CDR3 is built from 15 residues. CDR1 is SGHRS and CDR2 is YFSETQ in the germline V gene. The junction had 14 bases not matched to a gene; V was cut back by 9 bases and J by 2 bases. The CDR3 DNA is TGCGCCACCGCCGAAGCTCCGGGACAGACCTACGAGCAGTACTTC. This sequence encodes CATAEAPGQTYEQYF.

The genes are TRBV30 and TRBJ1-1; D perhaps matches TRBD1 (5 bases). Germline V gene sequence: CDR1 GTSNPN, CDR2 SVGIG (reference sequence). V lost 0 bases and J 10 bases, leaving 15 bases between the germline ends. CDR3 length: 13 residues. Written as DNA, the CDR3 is TGTGCCTGGAGTGTAGCGGGGCCAGCGGGAGCTTTCTTT. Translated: CAWSVAGPAGAFF.

The CDR3 bases are TGTGCCAGCTCACCGGACAGGGATAATGAAGCTTTCTTT. It encodes CASSPDRDNEAFF. The chain couples TRBV18 to TRBJ1-1, with TRBD1 matching 8 bases. CDR1 and CDR2 (germline): KGHSH, LQKENI. Trimming at V came to 3 bases and at J to 7 bases, leaving 4 bases not matched to a gene. The length of the CDR3 is 13 residues.

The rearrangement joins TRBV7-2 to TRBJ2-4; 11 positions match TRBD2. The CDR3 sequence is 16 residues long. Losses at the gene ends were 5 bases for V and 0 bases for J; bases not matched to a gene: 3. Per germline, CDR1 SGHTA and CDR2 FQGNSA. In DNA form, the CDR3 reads TGTGCCAGCAGCCCAGGACTAGCGGGAGCCAAAAACATTCAGTACTTC. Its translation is CASSPGLAGAKNIQYF.

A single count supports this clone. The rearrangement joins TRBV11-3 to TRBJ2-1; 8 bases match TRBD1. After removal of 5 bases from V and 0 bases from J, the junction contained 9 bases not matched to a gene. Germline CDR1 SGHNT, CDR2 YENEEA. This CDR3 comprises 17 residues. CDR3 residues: CASSPGQGLSSYNEQFF. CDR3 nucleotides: TGTGCCAGCAGCCCAGGACAGGGTCTTAGCTCCTACAATGAGCAGTTCTTC.

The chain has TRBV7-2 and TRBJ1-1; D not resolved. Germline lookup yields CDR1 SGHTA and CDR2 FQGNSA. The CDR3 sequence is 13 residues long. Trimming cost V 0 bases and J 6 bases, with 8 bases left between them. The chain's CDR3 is CASSLASGSEAFF. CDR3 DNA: TGTGCCAGCAGCTTAGCCTCCGGGTCTGAAGCTTTCTTT.

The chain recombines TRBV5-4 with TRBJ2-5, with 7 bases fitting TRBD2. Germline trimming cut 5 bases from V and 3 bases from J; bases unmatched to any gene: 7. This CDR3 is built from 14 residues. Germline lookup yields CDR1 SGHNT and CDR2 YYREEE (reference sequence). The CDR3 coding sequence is TGTGCCAGCAGGGAAGAAGCGGGGAAAGAGACCCAGTACTTC. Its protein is CASREEAGKETQYF.

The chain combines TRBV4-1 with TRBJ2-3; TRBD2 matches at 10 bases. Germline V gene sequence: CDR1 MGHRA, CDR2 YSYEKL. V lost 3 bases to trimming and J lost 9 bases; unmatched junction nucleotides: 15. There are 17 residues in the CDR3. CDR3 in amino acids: CASSHGLAGVPSQTQYF. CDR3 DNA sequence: TGCGCCAGCAGCCACGGTCTAGCGGGAGTCCCCTCCCAGACGCAGTATTTT.

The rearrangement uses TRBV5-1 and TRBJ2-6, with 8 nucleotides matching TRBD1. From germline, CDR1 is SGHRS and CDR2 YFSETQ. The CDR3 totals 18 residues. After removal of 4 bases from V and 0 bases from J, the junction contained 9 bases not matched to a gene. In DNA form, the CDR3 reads TGCGCCAGCAGCCCCACAGGGGGGCCGCTCTCTGGGGCCAACGTCCTGACTTTC. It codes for CASSPTGGPLSGANVLTF.

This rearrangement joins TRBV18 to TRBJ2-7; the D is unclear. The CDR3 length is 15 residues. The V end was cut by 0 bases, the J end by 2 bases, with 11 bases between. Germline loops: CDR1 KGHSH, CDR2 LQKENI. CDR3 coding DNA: TGTGCCAGCTCACCACCCGAGTCAGGCCCCTACGAGCAGTACTTC. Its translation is CASSPPESGPYEQYF.

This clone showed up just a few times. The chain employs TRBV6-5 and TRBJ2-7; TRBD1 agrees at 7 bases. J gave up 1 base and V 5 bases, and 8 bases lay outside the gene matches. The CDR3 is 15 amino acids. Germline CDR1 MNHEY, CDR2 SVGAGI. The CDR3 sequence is CASSTATGPSYEQYF. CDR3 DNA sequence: TGTGCCAGCAGTACCGCGACAGGGCCTTCCTACGAGCAGTACTTC.

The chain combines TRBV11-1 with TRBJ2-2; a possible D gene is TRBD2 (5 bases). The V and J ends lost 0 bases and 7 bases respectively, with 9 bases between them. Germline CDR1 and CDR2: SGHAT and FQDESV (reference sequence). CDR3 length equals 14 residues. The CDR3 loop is CASSLASEGGELFF. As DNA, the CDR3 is TGTGCCAGCAGCTTAGCCAGTGAGGGCGGGGAGCTGTTTTTT.

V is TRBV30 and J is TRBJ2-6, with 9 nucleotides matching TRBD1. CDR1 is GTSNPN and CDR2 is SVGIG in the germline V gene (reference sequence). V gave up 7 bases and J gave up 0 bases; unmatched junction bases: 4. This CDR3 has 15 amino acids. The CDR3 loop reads CAFGTGSSGANVLTF. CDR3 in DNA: TGTGCCTTCGGGACAGGGAGCTCTGGGGCCAACGTCCTGACTTTC.

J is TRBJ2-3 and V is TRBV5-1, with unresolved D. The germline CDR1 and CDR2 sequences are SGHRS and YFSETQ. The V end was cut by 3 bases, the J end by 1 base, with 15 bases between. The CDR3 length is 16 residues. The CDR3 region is CASSSLGPPGTDTQYF. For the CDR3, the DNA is TGCGCCAGCAGCTCCCTCGGTCCGCCTGGCACAGATACGCAGTATTTT.

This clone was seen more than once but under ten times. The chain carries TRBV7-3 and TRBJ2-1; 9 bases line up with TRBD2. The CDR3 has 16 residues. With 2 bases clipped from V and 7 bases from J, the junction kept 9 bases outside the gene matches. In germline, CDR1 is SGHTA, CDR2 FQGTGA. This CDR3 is CASSLFGGRAGNEQFF. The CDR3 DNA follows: TGTGCCAGCAGCTTATTCGGCGGGAGGGCGGGAAATGAGCAGTTCTTC.

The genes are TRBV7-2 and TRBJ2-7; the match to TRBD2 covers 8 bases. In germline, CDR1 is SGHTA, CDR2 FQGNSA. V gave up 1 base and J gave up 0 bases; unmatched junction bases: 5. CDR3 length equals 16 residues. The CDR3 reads CASSLVASGSSYEQYF. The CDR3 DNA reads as TGTGCCAGCAGCTTAGTGGCTAGCGGGTCCTCCTACGAGCAGTACTTC.